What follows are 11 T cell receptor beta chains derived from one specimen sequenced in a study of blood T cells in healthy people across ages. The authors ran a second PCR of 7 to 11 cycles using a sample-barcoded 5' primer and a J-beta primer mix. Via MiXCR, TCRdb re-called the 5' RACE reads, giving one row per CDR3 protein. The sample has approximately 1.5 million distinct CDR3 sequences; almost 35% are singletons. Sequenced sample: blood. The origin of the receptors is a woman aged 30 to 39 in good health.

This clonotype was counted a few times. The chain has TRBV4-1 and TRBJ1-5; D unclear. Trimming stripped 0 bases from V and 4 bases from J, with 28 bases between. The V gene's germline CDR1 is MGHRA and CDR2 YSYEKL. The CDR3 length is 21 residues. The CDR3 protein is CASSQDLGEGPDLRLNQPQHF. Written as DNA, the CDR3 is TGCGCCAGCAGCCAAGATCTCGGTGAGGGCCCCGACCTTCGCTTAAATCAGCCCCAGCATTTT.

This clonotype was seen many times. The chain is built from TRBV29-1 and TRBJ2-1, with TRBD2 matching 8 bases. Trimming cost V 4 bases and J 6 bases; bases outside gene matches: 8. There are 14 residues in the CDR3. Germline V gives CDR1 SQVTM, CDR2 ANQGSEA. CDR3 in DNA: TGCAGCGTTGCGCCCGGGAGGGCCGGCAATGAGCAGTTCTTC. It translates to CSVAPGRAGNEQFF.

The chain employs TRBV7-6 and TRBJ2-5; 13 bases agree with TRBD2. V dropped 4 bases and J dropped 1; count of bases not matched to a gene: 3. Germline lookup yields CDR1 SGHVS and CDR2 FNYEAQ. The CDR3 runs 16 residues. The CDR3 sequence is CASSSWTSGGQETQYF. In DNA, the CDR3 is TGTGCCAGCAGCTCCTGGACTAGCGGGGGCCAAGAGACCCAGTACTTC.

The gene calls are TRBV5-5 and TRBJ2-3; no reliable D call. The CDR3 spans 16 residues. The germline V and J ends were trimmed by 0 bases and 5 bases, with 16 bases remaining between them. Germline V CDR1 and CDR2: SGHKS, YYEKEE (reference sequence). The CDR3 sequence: CASSLEDAGLVDTQYF. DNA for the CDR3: TGTGCCAGCAGCTTGGAGGACGCAGGTTTGGTAGATACGCAGTATTTT. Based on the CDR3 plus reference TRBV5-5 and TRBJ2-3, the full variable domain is DAGVTQSPTHLIKTRGQQVTLRCSPISGHKSVSWYQQVLGQGPQFIFQYYEKEERGRGNFPDRFSARQFPNYSSELNVNALLLGDSALYLCASSLEDAGLVDTQYFGPGTRLTVL.

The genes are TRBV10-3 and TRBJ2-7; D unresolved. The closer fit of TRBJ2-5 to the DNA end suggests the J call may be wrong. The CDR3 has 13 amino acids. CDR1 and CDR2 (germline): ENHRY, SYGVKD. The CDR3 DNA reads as TGTGCCATCAGTGAGTCACAGAGCGAGACCCAGTACTTC. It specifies CAISESQSETQYF.

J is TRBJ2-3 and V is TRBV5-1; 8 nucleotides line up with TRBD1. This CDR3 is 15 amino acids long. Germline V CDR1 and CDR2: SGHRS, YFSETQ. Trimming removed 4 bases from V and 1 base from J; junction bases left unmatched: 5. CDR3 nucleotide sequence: TGCGCCAGCAGCACTGCGGACAGGGGCACAGATACGCAGTATTTT. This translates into CASSTADRGTDTQYF.

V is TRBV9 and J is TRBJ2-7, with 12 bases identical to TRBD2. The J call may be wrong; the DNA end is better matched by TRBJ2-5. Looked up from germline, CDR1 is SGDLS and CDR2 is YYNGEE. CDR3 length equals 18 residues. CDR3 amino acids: CASSVGGLAGGPRETQYF. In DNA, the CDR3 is TGTGCCAGCAGCGTAGGCGGGCTAGCGGGGGGGCCGAGGGAGACCCAGTACTTC.

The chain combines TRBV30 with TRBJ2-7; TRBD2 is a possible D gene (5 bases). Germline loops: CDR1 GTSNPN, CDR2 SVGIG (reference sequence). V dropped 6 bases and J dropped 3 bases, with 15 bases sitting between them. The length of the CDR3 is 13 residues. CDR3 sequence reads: CACPKRSGYEQYF. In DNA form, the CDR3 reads TGTGCCTGCCCAAAGAGAAGCGGCTACGAGCAGTACTTC.

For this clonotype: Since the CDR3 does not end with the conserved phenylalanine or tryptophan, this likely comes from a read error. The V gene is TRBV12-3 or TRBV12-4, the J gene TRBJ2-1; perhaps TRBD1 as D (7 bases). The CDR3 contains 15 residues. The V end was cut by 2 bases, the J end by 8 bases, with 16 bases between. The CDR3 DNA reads TGTGCCAGCAGTTTATCTGGCAGGGGGGATGATGAGCAGTTCGTC. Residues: CASSLSGRGDDEQFV.

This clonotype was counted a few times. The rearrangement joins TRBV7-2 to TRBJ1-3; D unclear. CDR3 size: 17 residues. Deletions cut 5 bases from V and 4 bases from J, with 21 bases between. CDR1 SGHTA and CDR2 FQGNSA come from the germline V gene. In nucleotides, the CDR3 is TGTGCCAGCAGCCTTAGATCCGGAGGGCTTGGAGGAAACACCATATATTTT. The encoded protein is CASSLRSGGLGGNTIYF. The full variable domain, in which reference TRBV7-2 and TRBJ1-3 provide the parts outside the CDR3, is GAGVSQSPSNKVTEKGKDVELRCDPISGHTALYWYRQSLGQGLEFLIYFQGNSAPDKSGLPSDRFSAERTGGSVSTLTIQRTQQEDSAVYLCASSLRSGGLGGNTIYFGEGSWLTVV.

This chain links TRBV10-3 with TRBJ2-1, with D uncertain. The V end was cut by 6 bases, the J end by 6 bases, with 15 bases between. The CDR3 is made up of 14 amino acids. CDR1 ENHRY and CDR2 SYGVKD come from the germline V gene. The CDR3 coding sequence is TGTGCCATCAGAGACCGGGCCGTGGTCAATGAGCAGTTCTTC. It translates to CAIRDRAVVNEQFF.